This record covers a single TCR beta chain. This entry comes from a study of shared clonotypes between healthy human individuals. Across the study: Per donor, CD8 memory used one plate, CD8 naive used two, CD4 memory used three and CD4 naive used three.

The study separated CD4+ cells into CD45RA+ naive and CD45RA-negative memory subsets. Execution of the assay was at deep level. TCRdb's copy holds only in-frame clones and misses some; the assay was immunoSEQ multiplex PCR. The sample has about a million clones, roughly 80% seen once. Germline lookup yields CDR1 SNHLY and CDR2 FYNNEI. The J segment lost 6 bases and the V segment lost 5 bases, leaving 6 bases of the junction unmatched. The CDR3 is 14 amino acids. This sequence was found in a man younger than 35 in good health. Some clones in this sample may be carry-over from other donors' samples. Input material: memory CD4+ T cells from PBMCs. Stated subset: CD45RA-negative fraction. The chain couples TRBV2 to TRBJ2-3; 9 bases map to TRBD2. The CDR3 DNA sequence: TGTGCCAGCAGTAGTAGCGGGAGTTCTGATACGCAGTATTTT. Protein product: CASSSSGSSDTQYF.